Described below is a single T cell receptor (beta chain) sequence and its context. When the RNA was reverse transcribed, random hexamers were used with an input of about 0.45 to 1 ug. TCR beta CDR3 was amplified by immunoSEQ covering 54 Vbeta and 13 Jbeta. TCRdb ran MiXCR on the immunoSEQ multiplex PCR reads and lists one entry per CDR3 protein. The table records around 150,000 distinct CDR3 sequences, around 94% of them present only once. The data belong to a study of CD8 T cells in Susac syndrome. V was shortened by 2 bases and J by 6 bases, with 10 bases between the two germline ends. CDR3 length: 13 residues. CDR1 is MNHNY and CDR2 is SVGAGI in the germline V gene (reference sequence). Negative isolation was used for CD8+ and CD4+ T cells and FACS enrichment for TEMRA cells.

The V call is TRBV6-6, the J call TRBJ1-1; D is unresolved. The clonotype originates from a human donor in good health. Source material: CD8+ T cells from PBMCs. CDR3 bases: TGTGCCAGCAGTTACCACGGGGAGGCTGAAGCTTTCTTT. Its protein is CASSYHGEAEAFF.